The source of this T cell receptor beta chain is a study of beta chain features in type 1 diabetes. General observations from the study: The study found moderately but significantly shorter TCRB CDR3s in all four CD4+ subsets of Type 1 diabetes patients. More deletions and fewer insertions at VDJ junctions were found in patients with type 1 diabetes.

Investigators reverse transcribed all isolated RNA, so they sequenced expressed TCRB transcripts. Assay used: immunoSEQ multiplex PCR; TCRdb lists only in-frame clones, some missing. The repertoire holds 300,000 to 350,000 clones, with roughly 8.8% as singletons. V was pared by 5 bases and J by 3 bases, with 6 bases of the junction left unmatched. From germline, CDR1 is SGHTA and CDR2 FQGNSA. CDR3 size: 16 residues. In total, each donor contributed a single heparinised blood draw that averaged approximately 120 mL. Sorted CD4+ subsets: naive, central memory, regulatory, stem cell-like memory (CD45RO/CCR7/CD25/CD127/CD95/CD27 panel). Details on this clone: Its antigen is unknown.

V and J are TRBV7-2 and TRBJ2-3, with TRBD2 identical over 12 bases. The sequence derives from a man aged 30 to 45 with type 1 diabetes. The sample consisted of central memory CD4+ T cells from blood. CDR3 sequence: CASSTSSGGVTDTQYF. For the CDR3, the DNA is TGTGCCAGCAGCACTTCTAGCGGGGGGGTTACAGATACGCAGTATTTT.